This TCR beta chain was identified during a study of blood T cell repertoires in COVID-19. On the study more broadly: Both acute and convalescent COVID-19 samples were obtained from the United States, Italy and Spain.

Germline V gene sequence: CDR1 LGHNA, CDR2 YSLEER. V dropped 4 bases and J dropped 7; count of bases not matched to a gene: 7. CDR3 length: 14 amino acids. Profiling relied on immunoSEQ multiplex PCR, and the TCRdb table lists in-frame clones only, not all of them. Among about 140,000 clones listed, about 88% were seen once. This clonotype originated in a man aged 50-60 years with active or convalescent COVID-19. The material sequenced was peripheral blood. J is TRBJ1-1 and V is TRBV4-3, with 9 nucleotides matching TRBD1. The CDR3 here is CASSPVPGQGEAFF. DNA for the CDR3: TGCGCCAGCAGCCCCGTTCCGGGACAGGGTGAAGCTTTCTTT.